This note documents a single TCR beta chain sequence. Its antigen is not known. The data were taken from a study of T cell responses to AZD1222 COVID-19 vaccine. Study-level background: The analysis combined second doses at about 4 or about 12 weeks.

The assay was immunoSEQ multiplex PCR, and TCRdb's table has in-frame clones only and misses some. The data hold 100,000 to 150,000 clones, with about nine tenths observed a single time. V was cut by 3 bases and J by 7 bases, with 24 bases left in between. This CDR3 spans 18 amino acids. Germline CDR1 reads MDHEN; CDR2 reads SYDVKM. General observations from the study: Nearly half of spike-specific TCRs reportedly target unmutated variant regions. Of the AZD1222 recipients, only five to seven were seropositive at baseline. At 160-218 and 743-854, vaccine-associated CD4 TCRs were dominant, and they spanned spike.

This chain connects TRBV28 to TRBJ1-4, with D uncertain. The material was peripheral blood, obtained on day 0 of AZD1222 vaccination. This receptor was taken from an adult in good health. The CDR3 bases are TGTGCCAGCAGTTTGGGGAGAAGCCGATCTTTTTGGGGTGAAAAACTGTTTTTT. This codes for CASSLGRSRSFWGEKLFF. The full variable domain, in which reference TRBV28 and TRBJ1-4 provide the parts outside the CDR3, is DVKVTQSSRYLVKRTGEKVFLECVQDMDHENMFWYRQDPGLGLRLIYFSYDVKMKEKGDIPEGYSVSREKKERFSLILESASTNQTSMYLCASSLGRSRSFWGEKLFFGSGTQLSVL.